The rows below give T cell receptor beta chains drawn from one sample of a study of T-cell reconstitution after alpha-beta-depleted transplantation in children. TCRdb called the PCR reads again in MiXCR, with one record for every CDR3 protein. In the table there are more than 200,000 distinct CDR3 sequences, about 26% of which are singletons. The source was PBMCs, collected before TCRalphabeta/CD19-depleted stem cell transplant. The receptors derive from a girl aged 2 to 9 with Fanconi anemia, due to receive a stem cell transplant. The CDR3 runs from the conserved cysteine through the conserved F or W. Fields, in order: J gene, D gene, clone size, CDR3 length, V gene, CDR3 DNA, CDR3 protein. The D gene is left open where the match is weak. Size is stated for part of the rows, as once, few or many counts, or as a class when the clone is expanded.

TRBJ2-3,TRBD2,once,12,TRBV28,TGTGCCAGCAGGCTAGCGGGGTATACGCAGTATTTT,CASRLAGYTQYF
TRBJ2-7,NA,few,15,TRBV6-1,TGTGCCAGAAGCGGTTGTCGCAGGAGCTCCTACGAGCAGTACTTC,CARSGCRRSSYEQYF
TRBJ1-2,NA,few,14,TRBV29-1,TGCAGCGTTCAGGATCCGGGGGCGGACTATGGCTACACCTTC,CSVQDPGADYGYTF
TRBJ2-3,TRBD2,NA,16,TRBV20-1,TGCAGTGCTAGAGATGGTTTAGCGGGGGTCACAGATACGCAGTATTTT,CSARDGLAGVTDTQYF
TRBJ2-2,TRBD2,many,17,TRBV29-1,TGCAGCGTTGAAGTACCCCGGACTAGCGGGAGTACCAGGGAGCTGTTTTTT,CSVEVPRTSGSTRELFF
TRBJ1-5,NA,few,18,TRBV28,TGTGCCAGCGGAAAACAGGGCGGACGGTCGGCGGGCAATCAGCCCCAGCATTTT,CASGKQGGRSAGNQPQHF
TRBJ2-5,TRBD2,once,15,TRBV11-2,TGTGCCAGCAGCTTGAGCGGGAGAGTTCAAGAGACCCAGTACTTC,CASSLSGRVQETQYF
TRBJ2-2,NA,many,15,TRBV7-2,TGTGCCAGCAGCTTACGGGACGGAGACACCGGGGAGCTGTTTTTT,CASSLRDGDTGELFF
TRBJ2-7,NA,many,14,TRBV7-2,TGTGCCAGCAGCTTTATTAGGGGAACGGGGGAGCAGTACTTC,CASSFIRGTGEQYF
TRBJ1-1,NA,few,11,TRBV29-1,TGCAGCGTTTTGAACGGGCTTGAAGTTTTCTTT,CSVLNGLEVFF
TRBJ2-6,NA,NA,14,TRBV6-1,TGTGCCGCGAAAAGGGGCTCTGGGGCCAACGTCCTGACTTTC,CAAKRGSGANVLTF
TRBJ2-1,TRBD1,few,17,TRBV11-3,TGTGCCAGCAGCTTAGATCGTGGGGGACAGGCCTACAATGAGCAGTTCTTC,CASSLDRGGQAYNEQFF
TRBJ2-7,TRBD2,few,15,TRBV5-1,TGCGCCAGCAATCTACGGGGGACTAGCAACGACGAGCAGTACTTC,CASNLRGTSNDEQYF
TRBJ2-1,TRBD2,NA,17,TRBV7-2,TGTGCCAGTAATTTTCACCTAGCGGGAGCGTCGGGGGATGAGCAGTTCTTC,CASNFHLAGASGDEQFF
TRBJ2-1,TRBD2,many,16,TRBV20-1,TGCAGTGCTAGAGTCTGGAGCGGGAGGGCCTACAATGAGCAGTTCTTC,CSARVWSGRAYNEQFF
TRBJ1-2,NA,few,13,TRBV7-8,TGTGCCAGCAGCTTAGTAGATACGTATGGCTACACCTTC,CASSLVDTYGYTF
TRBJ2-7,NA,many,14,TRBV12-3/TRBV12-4,TGTGCCAGCAGTTTGGCGGGGTTTGGCTACGAGCAGTACTTC,CASSLAGFGYEQYF
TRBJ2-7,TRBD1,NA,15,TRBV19,TGTGCCAGTAGTCCAAGGACAGGAACCCCCTACGAGCAGTACTTC,CASSPRTGTPYEQYF
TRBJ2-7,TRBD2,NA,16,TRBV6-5,TGTGCCAGCAGTTTCAGCGGGGGCGGTGTATCCTACGAGCAGTACTTC,CASSFSGGGVSYEQYF
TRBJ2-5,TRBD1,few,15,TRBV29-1,TGCAGCGTTGAAGCCCGCGGGACAGGGGAAGAGACCCAGTACTTC,CSVEARGTGEETQYF
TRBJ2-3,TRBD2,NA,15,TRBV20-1,TGCAGTGCTAGGGAAAGCGGGGGATACACAGATACGCAGTATTTT,CSARESGGYTDTQYF
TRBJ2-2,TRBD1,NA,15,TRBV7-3,TGTGCCAGCAGCTCACCGGACAGGGAGGCCGGGGAGCTGTTTTTT,CASSSPDREAGELFF
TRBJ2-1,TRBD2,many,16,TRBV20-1,TGCAGTGCTAGACCGTTACTAGCGGGGGGGCGGTATGAGCAGTTCTTC,CSARPLLAGGRYEQFF
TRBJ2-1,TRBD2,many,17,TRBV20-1,TGCAGTGCTTTCCTAGCGGGGGTGGGCAGGGGATACAATGAGCAGTTCTTC,CSAFLAGVGRGYNEQFF
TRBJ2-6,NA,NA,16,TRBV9,TGTGCCAGCAGCGTCGCCATACTTTCTGGGGCCAACGTCCTGACTTTC,CASSVAILSGANVLTF
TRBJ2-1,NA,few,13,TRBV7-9,TGTGCCACAAGCTCCCCTCACTACAATGAGCAGTTCTTC,CATSSPHYNEQFF
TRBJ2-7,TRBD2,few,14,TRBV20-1,TGCAGTGCTCGAGGACTAGCGGGGTATGGCGAGCAGTACTTC,CSARGLAGYGEQYF
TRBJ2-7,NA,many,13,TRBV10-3,TGTGCCATCGCCGTAAACCCCTACGAAGAGCAGTACTTC,CAIAVNPYEEQYF
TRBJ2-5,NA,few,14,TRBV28,TGTGCCAGCAGTTTTTTGAGTGAGCAAGAGACCCAGTACTTC,CASSFLSEQETQYF
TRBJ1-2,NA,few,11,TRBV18,TGTGCCAGCTCATCCGCTTATGGCTACACCTTC,CASSSAYGYTF
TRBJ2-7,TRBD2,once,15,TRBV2,TGTGCCAGAAGTGAAGGGACTAGCGGGGTCTACGAGCAGTACTTC,CARSEGTSGVYEQYF
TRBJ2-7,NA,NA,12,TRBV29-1,TGCAGCGTTGAAACCAGGATTGACGAGCAGTACTTC,CSVETRIDEQYF
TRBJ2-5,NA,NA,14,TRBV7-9,TGTGCCAGCAGCCCCGACGACGGGGCCGAGACCCAGTACTTC,CASSPDDGAETQYF
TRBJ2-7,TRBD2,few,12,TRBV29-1,TGCAGCACTATAGCGGGAGCCGACGAGCAGTACTTC,CSTIAGADEQYF
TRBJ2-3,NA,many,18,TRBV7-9,TGTGCCAGCAGCTTAGTATCTGGGACGCAAAAGAGCACAGATACGCAGTATTTT,CASSLVSGTQKSTDTQYF
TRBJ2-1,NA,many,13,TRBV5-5,TGTGCCAGCAGCTTACCAGGGGGGAATGAGCAGTTCTTC,CASSLPGGNEQFF
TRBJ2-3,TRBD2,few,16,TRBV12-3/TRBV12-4,TGTGCCAGCAGCCCTCGACTAGCGGGGGGGCTAGATACGCAGTATTTT,CASSPRLAGGLDTQYF
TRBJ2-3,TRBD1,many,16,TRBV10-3,TGTGCCATCCGAGAGCCGGGACAGGGGCACGCAGATACGCAGTATTTT,CAIREPGQGHADTQYF
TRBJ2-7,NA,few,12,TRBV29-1,TGCAGCGTGCTACAGGACTCCTACGAGCAGTACTTC,CSVLQDSYEQYF
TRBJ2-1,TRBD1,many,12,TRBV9,TGTGCCAGCAGCTTAGGGGGCGATGAGCAGTTCTTC,CASSLGGDEQFF
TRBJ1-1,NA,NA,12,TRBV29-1,TGCAGCGGGGTACGGCAGAACACTGAAGCTTTCTTT,CSGVRQNTEAFF
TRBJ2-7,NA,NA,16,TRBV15,TGTGCCACCAGCAGAGGCCCGAATCGGGGCGCCTACGAGCAGTACTTC,CATSRGPNRGAYEQYF
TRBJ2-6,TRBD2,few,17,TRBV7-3,TGTGCCAGCAGCTTTAATATGGGGGGGGACGGGGCCAACGTCCTGACTTTC,CASSFNMGGDGANVLTF
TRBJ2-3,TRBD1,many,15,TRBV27,TGTGCCAGCAGTACCAGGACAGGGCTGAGAAATACGCAGTATTTT,CASSTRTGLRNTQYF
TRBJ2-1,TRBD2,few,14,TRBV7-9,TGTGCCAGCAGCCCTCGGGGGGCTAGCGGGAAGCAGTTCTTC,CASSPRGASGKQFF
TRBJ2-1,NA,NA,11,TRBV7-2,TGTGCCAGCAGCTTAGTCCTACCCCAGTTCTTC,CASSLVLPQFF
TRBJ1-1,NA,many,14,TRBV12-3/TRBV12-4,TGTGCCAGCAGTCCCGAGGCAGGGTCCCCTGAAGCTTTCTTT,CASSPEAGSPEAFF
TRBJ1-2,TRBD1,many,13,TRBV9,TGTGCCAGCAGCCCGCAGGGGGCGAATGGCTACACCTTC,CASSPQGANGYTF
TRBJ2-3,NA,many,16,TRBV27,TGTGCCAGCGGATCCCTTGGCGGGAAAATGTTAGATACGCAGTATTTT,CASGSLGGKMLDTQYF
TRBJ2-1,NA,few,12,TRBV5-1,TGCGCCAGCAGCTTGGACAGCAATGAGCAGTTCTTC,CASSLDSNEQFF
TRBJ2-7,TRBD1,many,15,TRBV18,TGTGCCAGCTCACTTGGTCAGGGGGCAAACTACGAGCAGTACTTC,CASSLGQGANYEQYF
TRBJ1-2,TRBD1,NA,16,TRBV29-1,TGCAGCGTCCGTCTGACAGGGGGGGCATTTGGGGATGGCTACACCTTC,CSVRLTGGAFGDGYTF
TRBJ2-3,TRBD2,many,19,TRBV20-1,TGCAGTGCTAGAACTACTAGCGGGGGGCCGACTCAGAGCACATATACGCAGTATTTT,CSARTTSGGPTQSTYTQYF
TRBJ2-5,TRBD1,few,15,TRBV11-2,TGTGCCAGCAGCTCGACGACAGGGGGCCGCGAGACCCAGTACTTC,CASSSTTGGRETQYF